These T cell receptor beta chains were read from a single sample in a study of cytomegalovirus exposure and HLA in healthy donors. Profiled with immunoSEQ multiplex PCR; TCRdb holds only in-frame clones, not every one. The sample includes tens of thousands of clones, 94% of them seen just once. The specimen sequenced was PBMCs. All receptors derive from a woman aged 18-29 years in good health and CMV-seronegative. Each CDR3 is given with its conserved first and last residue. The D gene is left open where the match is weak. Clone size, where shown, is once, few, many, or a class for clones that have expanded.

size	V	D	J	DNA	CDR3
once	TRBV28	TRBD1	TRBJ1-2	TGTGCCAGCAGTCTAGGGACAGGGGCCCGCGGGTTCTATGGCTACACCTTC	CASSLGTGARGFYGYTF
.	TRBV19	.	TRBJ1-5	TGTGCCAGTAGTATCAGGGTTGTTCAGCCCCAGCATTTT	CASSIRVVQPQHF
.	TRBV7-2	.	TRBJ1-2	TGTGCCAGCAGCTTAGCGGTAATTCGACTTTCTAACTATGGCTACACCTTC	CASSLAVIRLSNYGYTF
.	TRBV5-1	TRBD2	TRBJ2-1	TGCGCCAGCAGCTATGAGCGGGAGGAAGGTGAGCAGTTCTTC	CASSYEREEGEQFF
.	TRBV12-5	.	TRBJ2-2	TGTGCTAGTGGTTTGCTAGACAGCGCAAAGGCCGGGGAGCTGTTTTTT	CASGLLDSAKAGELFF
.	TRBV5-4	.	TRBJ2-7	TGTGCCAGCAGCTTGGGACAGAGTTTAGGCGAGCAGTACTTC	CASSLGQSLGEQYF
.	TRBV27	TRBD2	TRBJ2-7	TGTGCCAGCAGTTTTAGCGGGACGACCTACGAGCAGTACTTC	CASSFSGTTYEQYF
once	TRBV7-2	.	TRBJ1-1	TGTGCCAGCAGCTTAGCGCTTACCGGCGGGGTCGGGGGGGAAGCTTTCTTT	CASSLALTGGVGGEAFF
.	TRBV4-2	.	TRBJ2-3	TGTGCCAGCAGCCAAGGGGGTAGCGAAGATACGCAGTATTTT	CASSQGGSEDTQYF
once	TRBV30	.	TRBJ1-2	TGTGCTTTGAGCCCGGGTCCCCTAACGAGGGGCTACACCTTC	CALSPGPLTRGYTF
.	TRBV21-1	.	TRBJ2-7	TGTGCCAGCGGGACCCCGGGACAGGTCGTCTACGAGCAGTACTTC	CASGTPGQVVYEQYF
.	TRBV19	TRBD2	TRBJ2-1	TGTGCCAGTAGTATAGATAGTACTAGCGGGAGTCGCAATGAGCAGTTCTTC	CASSIDSTSGSRNEQFF
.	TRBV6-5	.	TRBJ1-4	TGTGCCAGCAGAACAGGGCTGGGGGAAAAACTGTTTTTT	CASRTGLGEKLFF
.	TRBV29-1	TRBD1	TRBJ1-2	TGCAGCGTTGAAGAATGGGACAGCTACCTCTATGGCTACACCTTC	CSVEEWDSYLYGYTF
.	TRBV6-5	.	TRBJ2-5	TGTGCCAGCAGTCGACTCGCGGGGGCCCAAGAGACCCAGTACTTC	CASSRLAGAQETQYF
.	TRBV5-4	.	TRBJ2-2	TGTGCCAGCAGCTTCAGGGGCACCGGGGAGCTGTTTTTT	CASSFRGTGELFF
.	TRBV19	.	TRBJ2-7	TGTGCCAGTAGTATGAACAGGGTAGGCGAGCAGTACTTC	CASSMNRVGEQYF
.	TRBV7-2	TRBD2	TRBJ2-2	TGTGCCAGCAGCGATTCCCCTAGCGGGGGATACACCGGGGAGCTGTTTTTT	CASSDSPSGGYTGELFF